This T cell receptor (beta chain) originates from a study of blood T cell repertoires in COVID-19. Across the whole study: The origin of the acute and convalescent COVID-19 samples was the United States, Italy and Spain.

In Seattle, patients joined the study during active infection and were tracked longitudinally. Per the germline V gene, CDR1 is MDHEN and CDR2 is SYDVKM. CDR3 length equals 13 residues. Trimming took off 2 bases at V and 1 base at J, with 5 bases between the two ends. This clone was observed a single time. The repertoire was sequenced with immunoSEQ multiplex PCR; TCRdb's copy has only in-frame clones and lacks some. In the table there are a few hundred thousand clones, 80% to 90% of which are singletons. This sequence joins TRBV28 and TRBJ1-2; D gene ambiguous. Sequencing was done on a sample of peripheral blood. The TCR originated in a woman in her 70s with COVID-19, enrolled during active disease. The CDR3 nucleotides read TGTGCCAGCAGTTTACCGGGTAACTATGGCTACACCTTC. It codes for CASSLPGNYGYTF.